The clone carrying this TCR beta chain was detected only a few times. Its antigen is not identified. The source of the sample is a study of cytomegalovirus exposure and HLA in healthy donors. Overall study results and limits: For cytomegalovirus status, the classifier reportedly gave diagnoses with high specificity and sensitivity.

At sampling all donors were nominally healthy, likely with unrecorded immune exposures. The PCR contained 60 Vbeta and 13 Jbeta primers. Clones were sequenced by immunoSEQ multiplex PCR, and TCRdb holds only the in-frame ones, with some missing. The sample contains fewer than 150,000 clones, about 69% of which appear only once. The CDR3 is 14 amino acids. Germline trimming cut 4 bases from V and 7 bases from J; bases unmatched to any gene: 2. Looked up from germline, CDR1 is LNHDA and CDR2 is SQIVND (reference sequence). J is TRBJ1-6 and V is TRBV19; TRBD1 aligns across 9 bases. The receptor was isolated from a man aged 25 to 45 in good health and CMV-seronegative. Sequenced input: PBMCs. This CDR3 reads CASSRDRENSPLHF. The CDR3 DNA sequence: TGTGCCAGTAGTAGGGACAGGGAGAATTCACCCCTCCACTTT.